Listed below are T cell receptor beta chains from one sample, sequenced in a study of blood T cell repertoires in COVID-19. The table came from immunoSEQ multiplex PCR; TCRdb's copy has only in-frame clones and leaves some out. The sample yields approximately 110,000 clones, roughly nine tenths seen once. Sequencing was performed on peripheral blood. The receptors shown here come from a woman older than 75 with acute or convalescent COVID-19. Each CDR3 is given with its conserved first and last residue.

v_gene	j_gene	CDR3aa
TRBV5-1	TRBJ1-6	CASSPAEGYNSPLHF
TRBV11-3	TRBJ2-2	CASSLRGGAGTGELFF
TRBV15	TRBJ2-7	CATSRAGGSSYEQYF
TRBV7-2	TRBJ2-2	CASRPSGGASGELFF
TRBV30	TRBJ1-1	CALRQENTEAFF
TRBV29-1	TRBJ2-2	CSVAGGSHPTGELFF
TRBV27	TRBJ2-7	CASSWGLANEQYF
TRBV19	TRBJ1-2	CASSNPLRQGPGSNYGYTF
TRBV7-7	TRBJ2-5	CASSAGTFVGETQYF
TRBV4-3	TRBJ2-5	CASSQDLQQETQYF
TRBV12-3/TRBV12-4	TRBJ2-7	CASGTGVYEQYF
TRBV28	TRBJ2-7	CASSFPTGYPYEQYF
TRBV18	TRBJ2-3	CASSPPRGGRDTQYF
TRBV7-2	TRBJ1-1	CASSLYPRSTEAFF
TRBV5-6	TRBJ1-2	CASSFARGRNYGYTF